These T cell receptor beta chains were read from a single sample in a study of cytomegalovirus exposure and HLA in healthy donors. Using immunoSEQ multiplex PCR, the repertoire was profiled, and TCRdb retains in-frame clones only, with some absent. The data contain some 130,000 clones, about 70% of them seen just once; the ten biggest clones take up roughly 7%. The sequenced sample consisted of PBMCs. These receptors came from a male donor in good health and CMV-seronegative. CDR3s include the opening cysteine and the closing phenylalanine or tryptophan. Some rows have no size entry. The others give once, few or many, or a class for an expanded clone.

V	size	CDR3
TRBV4-3	NA	CASSQDQGLAGQGRNEQFF
TRBV13	NA	CASSLGGQGSYEQYF
TRBV7-8	NA	CASSLRVGVNSPLHF
TRBV10-3	NA	CAISEFDEQYF
TRBV7-3	NA	CASSTTPGTGLITGELFF
TRBV7-9	NA	CASSGGQGPYEQYF
TRBV19	NA	CASSANGQDYGYTF
TRBV13	NA	CASSPYFGTGPPQETQYF
TRBV28	NA	CASSPPREGSEQYF
TRBV4-3	NA	CASSQDRIAGTGETQYF
TRBV6-4	NA	CASSPDRGISTGELFF
TRBV5-4	NA	CASSLQRGGRFTDTQYF
TRBV19	NA	CASSILSGLAGGTETQYF
TRBV30	NA	CAWERLAGGLRNTGELFF
TRBV7-6	NA	CASSWQPNTGELFF
TRBV28	NA	CASSGLAGGPRETQYF
TRBV11-1	NA	CASSIGTAVSYEQYF
TRBV7-8	NA	CASSLGGATGTYEQYF
TRBV29-1	NA	CSVSYVPGQGNLEQYF
TRBV6-5	NA	CASRYREGDTEAFF
TRBV5-6	once	CASSEGLGEYEQYF
TRBV9	NA	CASSLGQGYGYTF
TRBV14	NA	CASSLRLVSSYNEQFF
TRBV4-3	NA	CASSQDTGGGEYEKLFF
TRBV7-8	NA	CASSNDRGRGETQYF
TRBV7-9	NA	CASSPTHPPNEQFF
TRBV28	NA	CASSPHGQAAHTEAFF
TRBV10-2	NA	CASSETGDTDTQYF
TRBV19	NA	CASSTIPDSRDQPQHF
TRBV4-3	NA	CASSRGGYNSGANVLTF
TRBV2	NA	CASIRRSGTSGGAGDEQFF
TRBV28	NA	CASSSLAGVHEQYF
TRBV6-6	NA	CASTPSGRRNEQFF
TRBV5-1	NA	CASSSGVGSGQYNEQFF
TRBV7-3	NA	CASSLIGGTAKETQYF
TRBV7-2	NA	CASSQHRDYEQYF